This T cell receptor (beta chain) originates from a study of neurological immune-mediated disorders. CDR3 length equals 14 residues. CDR1 is MNHNY and CDR2 is SVGAGI in the germline V gene (reference sequence). V lost 8 bases to trimming and J lost 3 bases; unmatched junction nucleotides: 7. TCRdb reprocessed the 5' RACE reads with MiXCR, giving one entry per CDR3 protein. This sample yields 55,000 to 70,000 distinct CDR3 sequences, of which 10% to 12% are seen a single time; 1.5% to 2% belongs to the top ten. This clonotype showed up many times. This receptor was obtained from a man in his fifties or sixties in good health. The chain couples TRBV6-6 to TRBJ1-5; 7 bases align to TRBD1. The specimen was PBMCs. Here the CDR3 DNA reads TGTGCCAGCCGACTTGGACAGGACAATCAGCCCCAGCATTTT. Translated: CASRLGQDNQPQHF.